What follows are 28 T cell receptor beta chains derived from one specimen sequenced in a study of blood T cell repertoires in COVID-19. Libraries were prepared by immunoSEQ multiplex PCR; TCRdb keeps only in-frame clonotypes and omits some of them. The data contain roughly 16,000 clones, approximately 83% of them singletons. The sequencing input was peripheral blood. The receptor set was obtained from a man between 65 and 80 years old in a cohort sampled during active COVID-19.

The V call is TRBV19, the J call TRBJ2-1, with D maybe TRBD1 (6 bases). Trimming took off 6 bases at V and 5 bases at J, with 11 bases between the two ends. Germline CDR1 LNHDA, CDR2 SQIVND (reference sequence). The CDR3 contains 13 residues. CDR3 residues: CASRDSLHNEQFF. The CDR3 bases are TGTGCCAGTAGGGACAGCCTCCACAATGAGCAGTTCTTC.

J is TRBJ1-1 and V is TRBV5-4; TRBD1 matches 9 bases. Trimming cost V 4 bases and J 5 bases; bases outside gene matches: 9. This CDR3 spans 15 amino acids. Germline V lookup: CDR1 SGHNT, CDR2 YYREEE (reference sequence). CDR3 sequence: CASSPLTGGVTEAFF. The CDR3 DNA sequence: TGTGCCAGCAGCCCTTTGACAGGGGGAGTAACTGAAGCTTTCTTT.

The CDR3: CASSRTSGLNNEQFF. The CDR3 coding sequence is TGCGCCAGCAGCCGGACTAGCGGACTTAACAATGAGCAGTTCTTC. This chain connects TRBV5-1 to TRBJ2-1; the match to TRBD2 covers 10 bases. This CDR3 comprises 15 residues. Trimming took 4 bases from V and 5 from J; bases not matched to a gene: 6. The germline CDR1 and CDR2 sequences are SGHRS and YFSETQ.

The chain employs TRBV11-3 and TRBJ2-3; TRBD2 agrees at 8 bases. This CDR3 spans 14 amino acids. Per germline, CDR1 SGHNT and CDR2 YENEEA. Unmatched junction bases numbered 2, after V lost 3 bases and J lost 3 bases. CDR3: CASSFGLATDTQYF. The CDR3 nucleotides read TGTGCCAGCAGCTTCGGACTAGCTACAGATACGCAGTATTTT.

This rearrangement joins TRBV6-5 to TRBJ2-1; 11 bases fit TRBD2. Germline trimming cut 2 bases from V and 5 bases from J; bases unmatched to any gene: 2. The germline V gene has CDR1 MNHEY and CDR2 SVGAGI. CDR3 length equals 15 residues. Here the CDR3 DNA reads TGTGCCAGCAGTTACGCTAGCGGGGGGAACAATGAGCAGTTCTTC. As protein: CASSYASGGNNEQFF.

The V and J genes are TRBV5-1 and TRBJ2-2; a possible D gene is TRBD1 (6 bases). The germline V gene encodes CDR1 SGHRS and CDR2 YFSETQ. This CDR3 has 14 residues. The V end was cut by 4 bases, the J end by 2 bases, with 9 bases between. Written as DNA, the CDR3 is TGCGCCAGCAGCCAGGACAGCAACACCGGGGAGCTGTTTTTT. This codes for CASSQDSNTGELFF.

This chain joins TRBV6-5 and TRBJ2-3; possible D gene TRBD2, 5 bases. V lost 0 bases and J lost 1, with 5 bases in between. The CDR3 sequence is 14 residues long. The germline gives CDR1 MNHEY, CDR2 SVGAGI. CDR3 sequence reads: CASSYSRGTDTQYF. In nucleotides, the CDR3 is TGTGCCAGCAGTTACTCGAGGGGCACAGATACGCAGTATTTT.

The rearrangement links TRBV10-2 to TRBJ1-1; D uncertain. The CDR3 runs 15 residues. Trimming left V 6 bases short and J 0 bases short, with 14 bases between. CDR1 is WSHSY and CDR2 is SAAADI in the germline V gene. The CDR3 loop reads CASSTSEGLNTEAFF. CDR3 DNA: TGCGCCAGCAGCACATCTGAGGGCTTGAACACTGAAGCTTTCTTT.

The CDR3 spells CASSLGLAGRTDTQYF. In nucleotides, the CDR3 is TGTGCCAGCAGCTTAGGACTAGCGGGACGCACAGATACGCAGTATTTT. The chain carries TRBV5-8 and TRBJ2-3; 12 nucleotides agree with TRBD2. CDR1 and CDR2 (germline): SGHTS, YDEGEE. The V gene end was trimmed by 2 bases and the J gene end by 1 base; junction bases not matched to a gene: 2. This CDR3 spans 16 amino acids.

V is TRBV10-3 and J is TRBJ1-5; 8 positions agree with TRBD1. There are 15 residues in the CDR3. Germline lookup yields CDR1 ENHRY and CDR2 SYGVKD. J was trimmed by 3 bases and V by 4 bases; bases with no gene match: 5. The CDR3 nucleotides are TGTGCCATCAGTGGTCGGACAGGGACCAATCAGCCCCAGCATTTT. It specifies CAISGRTGTNQPQHF.

The chain is built from TRBV29-1 and TRBJ2-2; 12 nucleotides match TRBD2. CDR3 length: 15 residues. In germline, CDR1 is SQVTM, CDR2 ANQGSEA. V was clipped by 7 bases and J by 5 bases; unmatched bases: 8. The CDR3 loop reads CSGLKGLAGTGELFF. The CDR3 region has the DNA TGCAGCGGACTGAAGGGACTAGCGGGTACCGGGGAGCTGTTTTTT.

This sequence joins TRBV10-3 and TRBJ2-4; D might be TRBD1 (6 bases). The CDR3 consists of 12 residues. Germline V CDR1 and CDR2: ENHRY, SYGVKD. V shed 10 bases and J shed 8 bases, with 15 bases lying between them. CDR3 sequence: CATGTQLDIQYF. The CDR3, as DNA: TGTGCCACCGGGACACAGTTAGACATTCAGTACTTC.

This chain connects TRBV12-5 to TRBJ2-1; TRBD2 agrees at 14 bases. V shed 6 bases, J shed 6 bases, and the junction held 4 bases outside the gene matches. The V gene's germline CDR1 is LGHNT and CDR2 FRNRAP. This CDR3 spans 15 amino acids. CDR3 in DNA: TGTGCTAGTGGACGCGGGACTAGCGGGAGCAATGAGCAGTTCTTC. Amino acids: CASGRGTSGSNEQFF.

This clone was counted only a few times. The chain combines TRBV6-5 with TRBJ2-1, with D unclear. Trimming shortened V by 7 bases and J by 0 bases, and 10 bases separated the two germline ends. The CDR3 is 14 residues long. Germline values: CDR1 MNHEY, CDR2 SVGAGI. In nucleotides, the CDR3 is TGTGCCAGCACCCCTTCGGGCTCCTACAATGAGCAGTTCTTC. Protein product: CASTPSGSYNEQFF.

The CDR3 sequence is CASSLSPGRNQPQHF. CDR3 bases: TGTGCCAGCAGCTTAAGCCCGGGGAGGAATCAGCCCCAGCATTTT. The chain has TRBV5-5 and TRBJ1-5; D not certain. The CDR3 runs 15 residues. Trimming stripped 2 bases from V and 4 bases from J, with 13 bases between. Germline CDR1 SGHKS, CDR2 YYEKEE (reference sequence).

The chain employs TRBV6-6 and TRBJ2-5, with a weak D call TRBD1 (6 bases). From germline, CDR1 is MNHNY and CDR2 SVGAGI (reference sequence). CDR3 length: 14 amino acids. The V end was cut by 5 bases, the J end by 3 bases, with 13 bases between. In nucleotides, the CDR3 is TGTGCCAGCAGTCCCCTAGGGGGTGAAGAGACCCAGTACTTC. Residues: CASSPLGGEETQYF.

J is TRBJ2-1 and V is TRBV7-6; 11 bases line up with TRBD2. CDR1 is SGHVS and CDR2 is FNYEAQ in the germline V gene. CDR3 length equals 19 residues. Trimming took 1 base from V and 0 from J; bases not matched to a gene: 8. The CDR3, as DNA: TGTGCCAGCAGCTTAGAAGTCACTAGCGGGAGCCTCTCCTACAATGAGCAGTTCTTC. Translating gives CASSLEVTSGSLSYNEQFF.

The sample holds one count of this clone. V is TRBV2 and J is TRBJ2-2; TRBD1 might be the D (6 bases). There are 14 residues in the CDR3. Trimming cost V 8 bases and J 6 bases, with 16 bases left between them. The V gene's germline CDR1 is SNHLY and CDR2 FYNNEI. The CDR3 sequence: CASGRTDEAGELFF. The CDR3 DNA reads TGTGCCAGCGGTAGGACAGATGAGGCCGGGGAGCTGTTTTTT.

The CDR3 loop is CASSTGLAGGSTDTQYF. In DNA, the CDR3 is TGTGCCAGCAGCACGGGACTAGCGGGAGGTAGCACAGATACGCAGTATTTT. This sequence joins TRBV7-9 and TRBJ2-3; 15 bases are shared with TRBD2. The CDR3 length is 17 residues. Germline V gene data show CDR1 as SEHNR and CDR2 as FQNEAQ (reference sequence). J lost 0 bases, V lost 5 bases, and 3 bases had no gene match.

This clone has only one observation. J is TRBJ1-4 and V is TRBV5-1; 7 nucleotides agree with TRBD1. CDR3 size: 14 residues. With V trimmed by 3 bases and J by 8 bases, 7 bases remained unmatched. Germline CDR1 reads SGHRS; CDR2 reads YFSETQ. The CDR3 is CASSSDRVQEKLFF. CDR3 DNA: TGCGCCAGCAGCTCCGACAGGGTACAGGAAAAACTGTTTTTT. Using reference TRBV5-1 and TRBJ1-4 for the parts outside the CDR3, the full variable domain is KAGVTQTPRYLIKTRGQQVTLSCSPISGHRSVSWYQQTPGQGLQFLFEYFSETQRNKGNFPGRFSGRQFSNSRSEMNVSTLELGDSALYLCASSSDRVQEKLFFGSGTQLSVL.

CDR3 coding DNA: TGTGCCAGCTCACCTGAGAGAGGAGCAGATACGCAGTATTTT. This translates into CASSPERGADTQYF. The chain couples TRBV18 to TRBJ2-3; D unclear. The CDR3 is made up of 14 amino acids. Per the germline V gene, CDR1 is KGHSH and CDR2 is LQKENI. Trimming stripped 3 bases from V and 4 bases from J, with 11 bases between.

This chain links TRBV27 with TRBJ1-4, with D possibly TRBD1 on 6 matching bases. Germline V lookup: CDR1 MNHEY, CDR2 SMNVEV (reference sequence). The CDR3 totals 16 residues. Deletions cut 5 bases from V and 3 bases from J, with 16 bases between. This chain's CDR3 is CASSPSGGRANEKLFF. In DNA, the CDR3 is TGTGCCAGCAGTCCGTCCGGGGGGCGAGCTAATGAAAAACTGTTTTTT.

J is TRBJ2-2 and V is TRBV19; 10 bases match TRBD1. The CDR3 spans 16 residues. The V gene end was trimmed by 5 bases and the J gene end by 4 bases; junction bases not matched to a gene: 7. Germline assignment: CDR1 LNHDA and CDR2 SQIVND (reference sequence). The CDR3 protein is CASSSRQGAVTGELFF. The CDR3 nucleotides are TGTGCCAGTAGTTCCAGACAGGGGGCGGTCACCGGGGAGCTGTTTTTT.

The chain has TRBV6-5 and TRBJ1-4; maybe TRBD1 (6 bases). V was clipped by 5 bases and J by 7 bases, with 11 bases between them. Germline V gives CDR1 MNHEY, CDR2 SVGAGI. The length of the CDR3 is 13 residues. The CDR3 reads CASSPVQGEKLFF. The CDR3 coding sequence is TGTGCCAGCAGTCCCGTACAGGGTGAAAAACTGTTTTTT.

The rearrangement joins TRBV12-3 or TRBV12-4 to TRBJ2-7, with TRBD2 identical over 8 bases. CDR3 length: 13 residues. V gave up 6 bases and J gave up 4 bases; unmatched junction bases: 5. The CDR3 loop is CASRVAGSYEQYF. CDR3 nucleotide sequence: TGTGCCAGCAGGGTAGCGGGAAGTTACGAGCAGTACTTC.

The gene calls are TRBV30 and TRBJ2-5, with 7 bases lining up with TRBD2. In germline, CDR1 is GTSNPN, CDR2 SVGIG (reference sequence). The CDR3 sequence is 15 residues long. V lost 0 bases to trimming and J lost 9 bases; unmatched junction nucleotides: 13. DNA for the CDR3: TGTGCCTGGAGTGTAAAATTCGGGACTACCCCCCCCCAGTACTTC. Its translation: CAWSVKFGTTPPQYF.

This rearrangement joins TRBV11-1 to TRBJ2-2; TRBD1 matches 9 bases. Germline CDR1 and CDR2: SGHAT and FQDESV (reference sequence). This CDR3 has 16 amino acids. Losses at the gene ends were 3 bases for V and 7 bases for J; bases not matched to a gene: 9. CDR3 amino acids: CASSFGTGSSGGELFF. The CDR3 DNA reads as TGTGCCAGCAGCTTTGGGACAGGGTCCTCTGGCGGGGAGCTGTTTTTT.

The V gene is TRBV7-9, the J gene TRBJ2-1; 10 bases fit TRBD2. The CDR3 consists of 15 residues. Germline values: CDR1 SEHNR, CDR2 FQNEAQ (reference sequence). Trimming cost V 5 bases and J 6 bases; bases outside gene matches: 7. The CDR3 nucleotides are TGTGCCAGCAGCCACAGGACTAGCGGAGCCAATGAGCAGTTCTTC. Translation: CASSHRTSGANEQFF. Full variable domain (missing parts from reference TRBV7-9 and TRBJ2-1): DTGVSQNPRHKITKRGQNVTFRCDPISEHNRLYWYRQTLGQGPEFLTYFQNEAQLEKSRLLSDRFSAERPKGSFSTLEIQRTEQGDSAMYLCASSHRTSGANEQFFGPGTRLTVL.